This TCR beta chain was recorded in a study of T cells in Graves' hyperthyroidism and ophthalmopathy. The study's findings and limits: Through a model of 13 V-J features, ophthalmopathy was separated from stable hyperthyroidism. Most clonotypes that expanded in the thyroid above 0.001 also showed up in blood.

Researchers amplified the TCR beta CDR3 regions from RNA transcripts. The HTBI set primed first-round TCR CDR3 RT-PCR. TCRdb reprocessed the multiplex PCR reads with MiXCR, giving one entry per CDR3 protein. The sample includes approximately 700,000 distinct CDR3 sequences, 16% of them seen just once. There are many counts of this clonotype. Its cognate antigen is unknown. This CDR3 has 14 residues. V was clipped by 8 bases and J by 5 bases; unmatched bases: 12. The chain is built from TRBV12-3 or TRBV12-4 and TRBJ2-7, with 7 bases aligning to TRBD1. The source material was blood. The clonotype originates from a man aged 18-30 years with Graves' hyperthyroidism. As DNA, the CDR3 is TGTGCCAGCGGGTTAGAACAGGGGTCCCACGAGCAGTACTTC. As protein: CASGLEQGSHEQYF.